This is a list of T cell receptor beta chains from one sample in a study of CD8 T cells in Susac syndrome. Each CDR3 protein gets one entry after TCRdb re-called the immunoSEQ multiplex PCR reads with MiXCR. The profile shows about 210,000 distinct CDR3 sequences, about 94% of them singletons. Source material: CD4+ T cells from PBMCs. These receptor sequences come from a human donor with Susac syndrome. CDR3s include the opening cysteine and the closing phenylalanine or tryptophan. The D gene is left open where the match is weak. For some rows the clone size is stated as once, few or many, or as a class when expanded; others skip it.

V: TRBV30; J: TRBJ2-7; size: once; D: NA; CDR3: CAWRRGSGPHYEQYF; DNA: TGTGCCTGGAGGAGGGGTTCGGGTCCCCATTACGAGCAGTACTTC
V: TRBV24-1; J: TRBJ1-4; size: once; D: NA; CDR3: CATSDPSGNEKLFF; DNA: TGTGCCACCAGTGACCCATCAGGGAATGAAAAACTGTTTTTT
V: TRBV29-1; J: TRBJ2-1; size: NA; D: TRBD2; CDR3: CSGAGGGIYNEQFF; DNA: TGCAGCGGGGCAGGCGGGGGGATATACAATGAGCAGTTCTTC
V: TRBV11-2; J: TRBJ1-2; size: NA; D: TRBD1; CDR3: CASSLGTGTYGYTF; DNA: TGTGCCAGCAGCTTAGGGACAGGGACTTATGGCTACACCTTC
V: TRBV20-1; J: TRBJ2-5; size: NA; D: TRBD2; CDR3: CSARPLGLAGGRETQYF; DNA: TGCAGTGCTAGACCTTTGGGACTAGCGGGGGGGAGGGAGACCCAGTACTTC
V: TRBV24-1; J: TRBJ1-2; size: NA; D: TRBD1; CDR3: CATSEGTGGGYTF; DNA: TGTGCCACCAGTGAGGGGACAGGGGGTGGCTACACCTTC
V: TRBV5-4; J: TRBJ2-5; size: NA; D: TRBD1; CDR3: CASSLDRGVTQYF; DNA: TGTGCCAGCAGCTTGGACAGGGGGGTGACCCAGTACTTC
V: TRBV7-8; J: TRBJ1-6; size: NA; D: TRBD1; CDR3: CASSPGDRGGLSYNSPLHF; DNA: TGTGCCAGCAGCCCCGGGGACAGGGGAGGGCTCTCCTATAATTCACCCCTCCACTTT
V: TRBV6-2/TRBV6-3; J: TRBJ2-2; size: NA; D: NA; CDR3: CASTLIRGAGELFF; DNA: TGTGCCAGCACCCTGATCAGGGGGGCCGGGGAGCTGTTTTTT
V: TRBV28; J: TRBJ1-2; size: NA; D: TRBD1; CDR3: CASSSWGDRDSRYGYTF; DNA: TGTGCCAGCAGTTCCTGGGGGGACCGGGACAGCCGCTATGGCTACACCTTC
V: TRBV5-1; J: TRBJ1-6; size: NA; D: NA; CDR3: CASSLDDSTSYNSPLHF; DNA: TGCGCCAGCAGCTTGGACGACAGCACCTCCTATAATTCACCCCTCCACTTT
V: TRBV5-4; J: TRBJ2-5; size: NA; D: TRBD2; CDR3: CASSLAGLETETQYF; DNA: TGTGCCAGCAGCTTGGCGGGACTAGAGACGGAGACCCAGTACTTC
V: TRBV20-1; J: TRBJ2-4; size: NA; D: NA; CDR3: CGSPRTAEENIQYF; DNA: TGCGGGAGCCCGCGGACGGCGGAGGAAAACATTCAGTACTTC
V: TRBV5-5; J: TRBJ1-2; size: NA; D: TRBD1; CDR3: CASSQGMGYGYTF; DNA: TGTGCCAGCTCACAGGGGATGGGCTATGGCTACACCTTC
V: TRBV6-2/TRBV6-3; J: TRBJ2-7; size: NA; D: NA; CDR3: CASSYSIQVHEQYF; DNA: TGTGCCAGCAGTTACTCGATACAGGTCCACGAGCAGTACTTC
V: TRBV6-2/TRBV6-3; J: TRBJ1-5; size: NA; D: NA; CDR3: CASTQPGLGQPQHF; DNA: TGTGCCAGCACTCAGCCGGGGCTCGGTCAGCCCCAGCATTTT
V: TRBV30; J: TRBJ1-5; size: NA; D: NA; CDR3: CAWSLGRNQPQHF; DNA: TGTGCCTGGAGTCTCGGCCGCAATCAGCCCCAGCATTTT
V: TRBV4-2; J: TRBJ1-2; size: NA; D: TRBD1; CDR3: CASSRLNRGSGGYTF; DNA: TGTGCCAGCAGCCGTCTTAACAGGGGAAGCGGTGGCTACACCTTC
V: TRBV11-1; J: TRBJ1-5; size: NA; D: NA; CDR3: CASSLRGGDQPQHF; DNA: TGTGCCAGCAGCTTGAGAGGGGGTGATCAGCCCCAGCATTTT
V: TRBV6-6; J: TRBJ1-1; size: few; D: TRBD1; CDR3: CASSLGGPNTEAFF; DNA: TGTGCCAGCAGTCTAGGGGGCCCGAACACTGAAGCTTTCTTT
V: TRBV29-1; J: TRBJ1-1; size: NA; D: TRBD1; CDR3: CSVEGMGGGQTF; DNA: TGCAGCGTTGAAGGTATGGGAGGGGGACAGACCTTT
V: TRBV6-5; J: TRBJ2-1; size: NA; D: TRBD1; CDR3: CASSTSGTGMEQFF; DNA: TGTGCCAGCAGTACTTCCGGGACAGGGATGGAGCAGTTCTTC